This T cell receptor beta chain is from a study of cytomegalovirus exposure and HLA in healthy donors. Whole-study results and caveats: A later analysis reported that several of the most significant clusters appeared to be linked to common viral pathogens, among them Epstein-Barr virus. Among donors in an Asian-associated ancestry cluster, a later analysis reportedly found fewer N-insertions than the approximately 700-donor mean.

Turning to this clone: Its antigen is undetermined.

PCR employed 60 Vbeta and 13 Jbeta primers. In the original processing: Later analysis identified approximately 88 million unique TCR beta chains, roughly 11 million shared. Sequencing was performed with immunoSEQ multiplex PCR; in TCRdb, only in-frame clones are kept and a portion is missing. The V and J calls and clone size come from that table; D and trimming were worked out from the DNA. The sample comprises tens of thousands of clones, around 77% of which are singletons, and more than 3% rests with the top ten. Trimming at V came to 2 bases and at J to 8 bases, leaving 8 bases not matched to a gene. The CDR3 is 15 amino acids. Germline V gene data show CDR1 as MNHEY and CDR2 as SVGAGI.

Sequencing was done on a sample of PBMCs. The chain is built from TRBV6-5 and TRBJ2-1, with 8 bases aligning to TRBD2. This TCR came from a man aged 25 to 40 in good health and CMV-seronegative. The CDR3 is CASSYLGGAVDEQFF. CDR3 coding DNA: TGTGCCAGCAGTTACCTCGGGGGGGCGGTCGATGAGCAGTTCTTC.